The 14 T cell receptor beta chains in this list originate from one sample, sequenced in a study of cytomegalovirus exposure and HLA in healthy donors. The PCR contained 60 Vbeta and 13 Jbeta primers. Profiled with immunoSEQ multiplex PCR; TCRdb holds only in-frame clones, not every one. Found here are roughly 120,000 clones, around 70% of them singletons; the top ten hold about 8.2%. Material: PBMCs. These receptors all come from a woman aged 35 to 49 in good health and CMV-seropositive.

This clone appeared a few times. The J gene is TRBJ2-3, the V gene TRBV7-2; 8 bases fit TRBD1. J was trimmed by 3 bases and V by 2 bases; bases with no gene match: 1. Germline lookup yields CDR1 SGHTA and CDR2 FQGNSA. This CDR3 has 14 residues. This chain's CDR3 is CASSLRTGTDTQYF. Written as DNA, the CDR3 is TGTGCCAGCAGCTTAAGGACAGGGACAGATACGCAGTATTTT.

This clone showed up just a few times. The V gene is TRBV21-1, the J gene TRBJ1-1; the table's D call, TRBD1, has no DNA check behind it. TRBV21-1 is a pseudogene. This CDR3 is built from 17 residues. CDR3 amino acids: CASSPRDRTQANTEAFF. The DNA of the CDR3 is TGTGCCAGCAGCCCCCGGGACAGGACACAGGCGAACACTGAAGCTTTCTTT.

This chain connects TRBV19 to TRBJ1-2; no definite D call. The V end lost 4 bases, the J end lost 0 bases, and 6 bases lay between the germline ends. CDR1 is LNHDA, CDR2 SQIVND, per germline (reference sequence). The CDR3 runs 13 residues. CDR3 in amino acids: CASSNGANYGYTF. DNA of the CDR3: TGTGCCAGTAGTAACGGAGCTAACTATGGCTACACCTTC. The complete variable domain, with remaining parts taken from reference TRBV19 and TRBJ1-2, reads DGGITQSPKYLFRKEGQNVTLSCEQNLNHDAMYWYRQDPGQGLRLIYYSQIVNDFQKGDIAEGYSVSREKKESFPLTVTSAQKNPTAFYLCASSNGANYGYTFGSGTRLTVV.

The CDR3 coding sequence is TGTGCCAGTAGCGGACAGGTGAACACTGAAGCTTTCTTT. It is translated as CASSGQVNTEAFF. V is TRBV19 and J is TRBJ1-1, with TRBD1 identical over 7 bases. The V gene's germline CDR1 is LNHDA and CDR2 SQIVND (reference sequence). CDR3 length equals 13 residues. Germline trimming cut 6 bases from V and 0 bases from J; bases unmatched to any gene: 1.

The chain combines TRBV7-2 with TRBJ1-6; maybe TRBD1 (6 bases). The germline V gene encodes CDR1 SGHTA and CDR2 FQGNSA. V lost 2 bases and J 8 bases, leaving 19 bases between the germline ends. CDR3 size: 17 residues. CDR3 loop: CASSLRDTLKRDSPLHF. In DNA form, the CDR3 reads TGTGCCAGCAGCTTACGGGACACCCTTAAGAGGGATTCACCCCTCCACTTT.

This clone was recorded only once. This rearrangement joins TRBV29-1 to TRBJ1-1, with D maybe TRBD1 (5 bases). The CDR3 runs to 13 residues. The V gene lost 2 bases and the J gene lost 3 bases, with 10 bases spanning the gap. Germline CDR1 and CDR2: SQVTM and ANQGSEA. The CDR3 coding sequence is TGCAGCGTTGAAATGAGACAGCACACTGAAGCTTTCTTT. Protein sequence: CSVEMRQHTEAFF.

This rearrangement joins TRBV28 to TRBJ1-2; no definite D call. Trimming stripped 5 bases from V and 2 bases from J, with 15 bases between. This CDR3 is 15 amino acids long. Looked up from germline, CDR1 is MDHEN and CDR2 is SYDVKM. CDR3 in amino acids: CASSEPSGSNYGYTF. The CDR3 DNA reads as TGTGCCAGCAGTGAACCTTCGGGGTCGAACTATGGCTACACCTTC.

The chain links TRBV4-1 to TRBJ2-5; TRBD1 might be the D (5 bases). Trimming stripped 3 bases from V and 6 bases from J, with 17 bases between. This CDR3 is built from 15 residues. CDR1 and CDR2 (germline): MGHRA, YSYEKL. This CDR3 reads CASSQTLLGEKTQYF. DNA for the CDR3: TGCGCCAGCAGCCAGACTCTTTTAGGGGAAAAGACCCAGTACTTC.

The rearrangement uses TRBV19 and TRBJ1-1; possibly TRBD1 for D (5 bases). Trimming removed 5 bases from V and 5 bases from J, with 12 bases in between. Looked up from germline, CDR1 is LNHDA and CDR2 is SQIVND (reference sequence). The CDR3 totals 13 residues. The DNA of the CDR3 is TGTGCCAGTAGTTACCAGGGATTAACTGAAGCTTTCTTT. Its protein is CASSYQGLTEAFF.

This chain's CDR3 is CASSPRQGVTGELFF. CDR3 bases: TGTGCCAGCAGCCCTCGGCAGGGTGTCACCGGGGAGCTGTTTTTT. The chain uses TRBV9 and TRBJ2-2, with a tentative D call TRBD1 (5 bases). Germline CDR1 is SGDLS and CDR2 is YYNGEE. The V end lost 4 bases, the J end lost 4 bases, and 14 bases lay between the germline ends. The CDR3 extends over 15 amino acids.

The rearrangement links TRBV6-1 to TRBJ1-5, with a tentative D call TRBD1 (6 bases). From germline, CDR1 is MNHNS and CDR2 SASEGT. The CDR3 covers 15 residues. The ends were cut back, 4 bases at V and 0 bases at J, with 10 bases in the middle. The DNA for the CDR3 is TGTGCCAGCAGTGTAGGGGGTTATAGCAATCAGCCCCAGCATTTT. Translated, it gives CASSVGGYSNQPQHF.

This clone was seen once. The V gene is TRBV6-5, the J gene TRBJ1-4; 7 bases align to TRBD1. The ends lost 5 bases at V and 2 bases at J; junction bases unmatched: 2. Per the germline V gene, CDR1 is MNHEY and CDR2 is SVGAGI. The CDR3 runs to 14 residues. The CDR3 DNA follows: TGTGCCAGCAGTGAACAGGGGACTAATGAAAAACTGTTTTTT. This translates into CASSEQGTNEKLFF.

This clone turned up a few times. This chain uses TRBV2 with TRBJ1-1; D not resolved. The germline CDR1 and CDR2 sequences are SNHLY and FYNNEI. This CDR3 region has 12 residues. Trimming cost V 5 bases and J 8 bases, with 12 bases left between them. This CDR3 reads CASSMQLPEAFF. DNA of the CDR3: TGTGCCAGCAGTATGCAGTTACCAGAAGCTTTCTTT.

This clone appeared once. The chain couples TRBV6-5 to TRBJ2-3; no firm D call. The V and J ends lost 5 bases and 0 bases respectively, with 12 bases between them. Germline CDR1 is MNHEY and CDR2 is SVGAGI. This CDR3 spans 15 amino acids. The CDR3 sequence: CASSQTFSSTDTQYF. CDR3 DNA sequence: TGTGCCAGCAGTCAGACTTTTTCTAGCACAGATACGCAGTATTTT.